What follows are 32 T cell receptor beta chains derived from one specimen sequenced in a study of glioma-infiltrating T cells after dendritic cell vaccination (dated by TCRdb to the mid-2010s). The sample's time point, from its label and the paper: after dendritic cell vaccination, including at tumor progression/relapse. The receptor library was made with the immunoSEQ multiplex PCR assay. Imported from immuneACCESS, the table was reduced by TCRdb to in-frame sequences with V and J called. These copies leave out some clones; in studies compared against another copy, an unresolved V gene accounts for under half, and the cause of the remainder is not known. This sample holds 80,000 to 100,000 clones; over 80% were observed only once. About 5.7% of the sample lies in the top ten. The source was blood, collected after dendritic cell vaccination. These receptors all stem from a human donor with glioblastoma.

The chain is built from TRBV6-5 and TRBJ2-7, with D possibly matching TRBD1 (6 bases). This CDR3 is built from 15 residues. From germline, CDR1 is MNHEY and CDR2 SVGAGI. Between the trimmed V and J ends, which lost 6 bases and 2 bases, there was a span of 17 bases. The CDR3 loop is CASSQRTDATYEQYF. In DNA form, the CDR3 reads TGTGCCAGCAGCCAAAGGACAGATGCAACCTACGAGCAGTACTTC.

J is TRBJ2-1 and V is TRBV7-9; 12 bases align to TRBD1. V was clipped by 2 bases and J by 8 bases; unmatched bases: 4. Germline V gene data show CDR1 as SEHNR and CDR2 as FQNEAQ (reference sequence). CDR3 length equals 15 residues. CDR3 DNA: TGTGCCAGCAGCTTACCTGGGACAGGGGGCTATGAGCAGTTCTTC. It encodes CASSLPGTGGYEQFF.

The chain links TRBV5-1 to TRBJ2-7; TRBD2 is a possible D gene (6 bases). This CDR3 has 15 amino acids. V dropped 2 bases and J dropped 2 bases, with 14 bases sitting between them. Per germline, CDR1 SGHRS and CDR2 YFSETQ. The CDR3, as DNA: TGCGCCAGCAGCTTTGGGCTAGCGACGACCTACGAGCAGTACTTC. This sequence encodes CASSFGLATTYEQYF.

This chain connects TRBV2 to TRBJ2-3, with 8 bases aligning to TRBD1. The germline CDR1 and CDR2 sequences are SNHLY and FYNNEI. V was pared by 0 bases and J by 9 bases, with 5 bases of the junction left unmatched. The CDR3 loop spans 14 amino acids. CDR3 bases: TGTGCCAGCAGTGAAGCGCTCGGGACAGGCACGCAGTATTTT. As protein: CASSEALGTGTQYF.

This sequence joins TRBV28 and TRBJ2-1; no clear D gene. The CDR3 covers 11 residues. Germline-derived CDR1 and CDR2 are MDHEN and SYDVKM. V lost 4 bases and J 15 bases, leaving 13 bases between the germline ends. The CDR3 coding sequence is TGTGCCAGCAGTTCTGGCAGGCAACGGTTCTTC. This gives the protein CASSSGRQRFF.

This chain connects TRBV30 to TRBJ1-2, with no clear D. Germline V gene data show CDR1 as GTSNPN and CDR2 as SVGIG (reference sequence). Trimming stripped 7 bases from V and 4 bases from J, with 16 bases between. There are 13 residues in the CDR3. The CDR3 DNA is TGTGCCTCTCGGAGGGCCCCGGTCTATGGCTACACCTTC. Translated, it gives CASRRAPVYGYTF.

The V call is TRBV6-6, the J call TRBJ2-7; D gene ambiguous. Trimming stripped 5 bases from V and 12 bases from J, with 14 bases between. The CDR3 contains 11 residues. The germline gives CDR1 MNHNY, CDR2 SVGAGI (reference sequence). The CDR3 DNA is TGTGCCAGCAGTCCAAACCAGATTACGTACTTC. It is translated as CASSPNQITYF.

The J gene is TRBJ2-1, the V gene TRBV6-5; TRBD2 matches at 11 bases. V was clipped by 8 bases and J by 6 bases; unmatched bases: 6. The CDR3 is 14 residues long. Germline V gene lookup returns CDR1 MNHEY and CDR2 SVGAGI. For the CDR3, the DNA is TGTGCCAGCCGCTCGGGACTAGCGGCCAATGAGCAGTTCTTC. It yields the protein CASRSGLAANEQFF.

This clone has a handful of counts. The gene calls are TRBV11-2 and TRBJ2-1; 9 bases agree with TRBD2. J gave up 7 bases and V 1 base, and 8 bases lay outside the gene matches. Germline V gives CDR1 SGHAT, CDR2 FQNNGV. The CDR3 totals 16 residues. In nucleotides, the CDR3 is TGTGCCAGCAGCTTAGTAGGCGGGGGGGCGAGGAATGAGCAGTTCTTC. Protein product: CASSLVGGGARNEQFF.

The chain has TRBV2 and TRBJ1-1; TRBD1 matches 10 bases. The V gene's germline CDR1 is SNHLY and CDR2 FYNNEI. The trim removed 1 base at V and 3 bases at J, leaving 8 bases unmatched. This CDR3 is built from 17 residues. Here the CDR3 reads CASSEEGDRGVDTEAFF. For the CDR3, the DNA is TGTGCCAGCAGTGAAGAAGGGGACAGGGGTGTAGACACTGAAGCTTTCTTT.

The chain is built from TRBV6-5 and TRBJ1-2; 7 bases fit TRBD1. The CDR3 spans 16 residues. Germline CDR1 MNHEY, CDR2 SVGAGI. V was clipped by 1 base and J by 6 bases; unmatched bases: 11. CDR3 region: CASSYLPGQAGDGYTF. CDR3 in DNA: TGTGCCAGCAGTTACTTACCCGGACAGGCTGGAGATGGCTACACCTTC.

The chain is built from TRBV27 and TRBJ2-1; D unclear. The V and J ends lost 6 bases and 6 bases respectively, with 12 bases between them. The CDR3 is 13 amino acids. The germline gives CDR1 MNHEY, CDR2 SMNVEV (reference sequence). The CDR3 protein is CASSNLYGNEQFF. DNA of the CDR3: TGTGCCAGCAGCAACCTCTACGGCAATGAGCAGTTCTTC.

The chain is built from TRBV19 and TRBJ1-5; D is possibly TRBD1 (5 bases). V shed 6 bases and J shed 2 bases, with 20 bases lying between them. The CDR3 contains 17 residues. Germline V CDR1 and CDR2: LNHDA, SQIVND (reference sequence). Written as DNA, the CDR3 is TGTGCCAGTAGGGCAGTTGCAGGGTCCCTTGGCAATCAGCCCCAGCATTTT. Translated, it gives CASRAVAGSLGNQPQHF.

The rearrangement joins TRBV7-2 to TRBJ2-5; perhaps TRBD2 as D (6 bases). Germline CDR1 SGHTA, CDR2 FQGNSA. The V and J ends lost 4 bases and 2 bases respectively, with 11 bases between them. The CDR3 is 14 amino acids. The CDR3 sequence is CASSSTRGQETQYF. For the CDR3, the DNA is TGTGCCAGCAGCTCGACTAGAGGGCAAGAGACCCAGTACTTC.

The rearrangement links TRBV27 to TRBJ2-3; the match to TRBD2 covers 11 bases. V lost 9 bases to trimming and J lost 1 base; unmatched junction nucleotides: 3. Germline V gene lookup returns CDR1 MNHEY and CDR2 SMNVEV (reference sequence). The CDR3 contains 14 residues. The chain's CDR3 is CASALAGGTDTQYF. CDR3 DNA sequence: TGTGCCAGTGCACTAGCGGGGGGCACAGATACGCAGTATTTT.

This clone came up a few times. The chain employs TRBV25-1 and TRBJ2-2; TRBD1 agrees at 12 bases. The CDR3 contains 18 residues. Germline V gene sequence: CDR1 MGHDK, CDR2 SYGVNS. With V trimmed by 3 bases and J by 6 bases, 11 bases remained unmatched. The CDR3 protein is CASSDIGTGGLRAGELFF. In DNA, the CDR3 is TGTGCCAGCAGTGATATCGGGACAGGGGGCCTTAGGGCCGGGGAGCTGTTTTTT.

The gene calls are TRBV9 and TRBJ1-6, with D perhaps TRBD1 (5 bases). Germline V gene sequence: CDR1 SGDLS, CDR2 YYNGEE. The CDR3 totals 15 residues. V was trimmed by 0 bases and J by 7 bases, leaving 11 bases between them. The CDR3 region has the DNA TGTGCCAGCAGCGTAGCGGGGGGAAAGAATTCACCCCTCCACTTT. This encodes CASSVAGGKNSPLHF.

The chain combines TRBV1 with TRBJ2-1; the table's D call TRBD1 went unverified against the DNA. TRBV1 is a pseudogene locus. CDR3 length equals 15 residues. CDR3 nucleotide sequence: TGCACCAGCAGCCAAGATCCGACAGGGGGCAATGAGCAGTTCTTC. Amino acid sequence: CTSSQDPTGGNEQFF.

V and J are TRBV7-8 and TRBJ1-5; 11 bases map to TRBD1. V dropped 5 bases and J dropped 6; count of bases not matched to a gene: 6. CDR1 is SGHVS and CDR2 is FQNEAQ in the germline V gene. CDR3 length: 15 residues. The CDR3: CASSPRTGGLQPQHF. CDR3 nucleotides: TGTGCCAGCAGCCCCCGGACAGGGGGCCTTCAGCCCCAGCATTTT.

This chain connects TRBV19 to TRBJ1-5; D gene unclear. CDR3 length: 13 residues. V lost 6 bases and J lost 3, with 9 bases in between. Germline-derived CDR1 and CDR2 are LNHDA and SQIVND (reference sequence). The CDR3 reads CASSRQVNQPQHF. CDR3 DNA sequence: TGTGCCAGTAGCCGACAAGTCAATCAGCCCCAGCATTTT.

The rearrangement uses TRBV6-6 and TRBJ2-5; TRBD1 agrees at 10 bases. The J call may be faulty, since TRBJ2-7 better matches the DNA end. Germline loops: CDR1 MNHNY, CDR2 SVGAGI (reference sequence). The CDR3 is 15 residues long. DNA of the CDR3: TGTGCCAGCGGTGACCGGGACAGGGGTTCCTACGAGCAGTACTTC. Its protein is CASGDRDRGSYEQYF.

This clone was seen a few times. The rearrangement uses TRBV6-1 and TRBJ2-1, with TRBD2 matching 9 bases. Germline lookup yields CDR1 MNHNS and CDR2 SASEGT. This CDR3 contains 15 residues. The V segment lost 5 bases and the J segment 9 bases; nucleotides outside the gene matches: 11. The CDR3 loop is CASSSLAGEIVEQFF. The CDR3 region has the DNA TGTGCCAGCAGTTCCTTAGCGGGGGAGATCGTTGAGCAGTTCTTC.

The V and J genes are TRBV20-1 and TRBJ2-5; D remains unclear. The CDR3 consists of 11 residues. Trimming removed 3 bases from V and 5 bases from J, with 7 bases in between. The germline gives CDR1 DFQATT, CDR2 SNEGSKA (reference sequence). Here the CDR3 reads CSARRIETQYF. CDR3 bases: TGCAGTGCTAGGAGGATTGAGACCCAGTACTTC.

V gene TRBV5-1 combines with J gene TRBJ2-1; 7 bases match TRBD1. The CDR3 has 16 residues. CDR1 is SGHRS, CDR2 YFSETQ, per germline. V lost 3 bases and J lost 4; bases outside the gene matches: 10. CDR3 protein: CASSWPLDRVYNEQFF. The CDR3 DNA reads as TGCGCCAGCAGCTGGCCGCTTGACAGGGTTTACAATGAGCAGTTCTTC.

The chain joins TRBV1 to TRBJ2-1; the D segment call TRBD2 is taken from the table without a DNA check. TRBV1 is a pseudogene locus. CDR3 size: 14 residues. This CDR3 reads CTSRRFWWSNEQFF. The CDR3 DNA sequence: TGCACCAGCAGGCGGTTCTGGTGGTCCAATGAGCAGTTCTTC.

The CDR3 DNA reads as TGTGCCAGCAGTTTATCTAGCGGAGATACGCAGTATTTT. Encoded protein: CASSLSSGDTQYF. The V gene is TRBV27, the J gene TRBJ2-3; TRBD2 is a possible D gene (6 bases). The V end was cut by 0 bases, the J end by 5 bases, with 6 bases between. The CDR3 has 13 amino acids. Per the germline V gene, CDR1 is MNHEY and CDR2 is SMNVEV (reference sequence).

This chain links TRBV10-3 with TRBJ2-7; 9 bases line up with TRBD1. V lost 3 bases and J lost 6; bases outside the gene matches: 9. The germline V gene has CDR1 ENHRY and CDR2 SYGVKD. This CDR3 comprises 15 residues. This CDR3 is CAISDPGQGFLEQYF. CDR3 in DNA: TGTGCCATCAGTGACCCGGGACAGGGTTTTCTCGAGCAGTACTTC.

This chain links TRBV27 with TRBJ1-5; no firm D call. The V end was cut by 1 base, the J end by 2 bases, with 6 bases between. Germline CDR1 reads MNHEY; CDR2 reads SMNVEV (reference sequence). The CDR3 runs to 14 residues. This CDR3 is CASSLWGGNQPQHF. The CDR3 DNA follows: TGTGCCAGCAGTTTATGGGGAGGCAATCAGCCCCAGCATTTT.

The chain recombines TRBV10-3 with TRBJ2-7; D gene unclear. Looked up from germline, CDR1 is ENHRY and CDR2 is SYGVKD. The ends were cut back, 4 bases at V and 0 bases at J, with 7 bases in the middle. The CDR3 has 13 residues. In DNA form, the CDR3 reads TGTGCCATCAGTGGTACCTACTCCTACGAGCAGTACTTC. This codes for CAISGTYSYEQYF.

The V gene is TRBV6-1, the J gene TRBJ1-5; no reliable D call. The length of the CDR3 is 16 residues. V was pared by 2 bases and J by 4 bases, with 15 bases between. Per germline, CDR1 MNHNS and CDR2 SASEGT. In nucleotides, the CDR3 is TGTGCCAGCAGTGAATGGCGGGGAAGAGGGAATCAGCCCCAGCATTTT. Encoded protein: CASSEWRGRGNQPQHF.

CDR3 protein: CASSTLPGRAHTEAFF. DNA of the CDR3: TGTGCCAGTAGTACTCTGCCGGGGAGGGCCCACACTGAAGCTTTCTTT. The genes are TRBV19 and TRBJ1-1; D gene unclear. Germline V gene lookup returns CDR1 LNHDA and CDR2 SQIVND (reference sequence). This CDR3 has 16 amino acids. The V and J ends lost 4 bases and 3 bases respectively, with 18 bases between them.

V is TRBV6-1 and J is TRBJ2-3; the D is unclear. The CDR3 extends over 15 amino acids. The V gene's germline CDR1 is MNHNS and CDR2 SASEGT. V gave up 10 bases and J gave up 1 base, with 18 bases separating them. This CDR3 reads CATLLLGGGTDTQYF. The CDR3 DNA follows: TGTGCCACCTTGCTCCTTGGTGGAGGCACAGATACGCAGTATTTT.